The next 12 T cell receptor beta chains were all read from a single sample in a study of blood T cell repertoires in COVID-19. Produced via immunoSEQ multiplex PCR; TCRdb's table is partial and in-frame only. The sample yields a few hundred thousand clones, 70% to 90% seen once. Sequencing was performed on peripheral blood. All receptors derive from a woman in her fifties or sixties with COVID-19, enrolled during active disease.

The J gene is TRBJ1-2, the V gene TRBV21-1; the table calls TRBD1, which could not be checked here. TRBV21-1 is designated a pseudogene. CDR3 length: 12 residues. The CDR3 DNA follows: TGTGCCATCTGCACAGGTAACTATGGCTACACCTTC. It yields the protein CAICTGNYGYTF.

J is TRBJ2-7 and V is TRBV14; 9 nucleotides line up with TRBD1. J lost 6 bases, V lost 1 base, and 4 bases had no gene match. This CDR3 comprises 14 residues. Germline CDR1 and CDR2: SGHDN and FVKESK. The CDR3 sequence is CASSQVGTGSEQYF. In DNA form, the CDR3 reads TGTGCCAGCAGCCAAGTTGGGACAGGGTCCGAGCAGTACTTC.

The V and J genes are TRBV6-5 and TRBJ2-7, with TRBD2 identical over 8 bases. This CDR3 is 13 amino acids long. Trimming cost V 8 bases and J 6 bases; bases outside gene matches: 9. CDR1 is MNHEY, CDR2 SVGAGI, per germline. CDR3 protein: CASATGGPREQYF. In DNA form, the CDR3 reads TGTGCCAGCGCGACGGGGGGGCCTCGCGAGCAGTACTTC.

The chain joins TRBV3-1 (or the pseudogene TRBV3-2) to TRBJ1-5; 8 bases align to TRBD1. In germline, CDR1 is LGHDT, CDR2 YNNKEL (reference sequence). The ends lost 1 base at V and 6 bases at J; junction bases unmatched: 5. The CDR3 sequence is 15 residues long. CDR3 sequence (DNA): TGTGCCAGCAGCCAAGGGACAGGGCAGGGTCAGCCCCAGCATTTT. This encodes CASSQGTGQGQPQHF.

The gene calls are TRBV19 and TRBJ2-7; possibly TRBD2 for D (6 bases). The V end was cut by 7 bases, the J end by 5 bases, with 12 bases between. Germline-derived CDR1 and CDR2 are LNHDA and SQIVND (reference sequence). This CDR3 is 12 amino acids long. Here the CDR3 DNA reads TGTGCCAGTAAGCGGAGGGTCCACGAGCAGTACTTC. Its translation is CASKRRVHEQYF.

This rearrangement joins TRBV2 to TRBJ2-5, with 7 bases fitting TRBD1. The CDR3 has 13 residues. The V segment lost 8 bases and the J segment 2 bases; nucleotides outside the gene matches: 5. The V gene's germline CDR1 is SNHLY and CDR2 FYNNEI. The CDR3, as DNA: TGTGCCAGCTACAGGGGTCCTCAAGAGACCCAGTACTTC. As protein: CASYRGPQETQYF.

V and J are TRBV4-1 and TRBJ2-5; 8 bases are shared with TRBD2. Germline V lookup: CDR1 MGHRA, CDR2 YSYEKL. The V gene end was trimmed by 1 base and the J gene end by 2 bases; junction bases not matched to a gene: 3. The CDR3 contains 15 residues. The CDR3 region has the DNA TGCGCCAGCAGCCAAGGGACTAGCTTGCAAGAGACCCAGTACTTC. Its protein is CASSQGTSLQETQYF.

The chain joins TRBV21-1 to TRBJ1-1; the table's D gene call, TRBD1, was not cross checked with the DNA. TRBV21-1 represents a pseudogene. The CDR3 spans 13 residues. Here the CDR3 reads CASRSRANTEAFF. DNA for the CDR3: TGTGCCAGCAGATCCAGGGCCAACACTGAAGCTTTCTTT.

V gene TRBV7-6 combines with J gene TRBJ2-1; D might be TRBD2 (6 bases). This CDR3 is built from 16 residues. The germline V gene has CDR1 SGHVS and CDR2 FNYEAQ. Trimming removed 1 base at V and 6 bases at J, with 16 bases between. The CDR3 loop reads CASSLVSRRAVNEQFF. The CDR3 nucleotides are TGTGCCAGCAGCTTAGTCTCTAGGAGGGCCGTCAATGAGCAGTTCTTC.

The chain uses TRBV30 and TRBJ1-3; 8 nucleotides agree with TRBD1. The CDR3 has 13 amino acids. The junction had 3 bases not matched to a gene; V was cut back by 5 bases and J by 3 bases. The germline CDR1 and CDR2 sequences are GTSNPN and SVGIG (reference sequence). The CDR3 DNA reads TGTGCCTGGCAGGGGGCGGTTGGAAACACCATATATTTT. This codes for CAWQGAVGNTIYF.

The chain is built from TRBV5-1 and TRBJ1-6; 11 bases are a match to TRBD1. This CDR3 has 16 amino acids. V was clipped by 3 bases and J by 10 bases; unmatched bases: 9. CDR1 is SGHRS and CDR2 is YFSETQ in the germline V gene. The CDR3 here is CASSSSGQGDGSPLHF. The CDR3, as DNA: TGCGCCAGCAGCTCCTCGGGACAGGGGGACGGATCACCCCTCCACTTT.

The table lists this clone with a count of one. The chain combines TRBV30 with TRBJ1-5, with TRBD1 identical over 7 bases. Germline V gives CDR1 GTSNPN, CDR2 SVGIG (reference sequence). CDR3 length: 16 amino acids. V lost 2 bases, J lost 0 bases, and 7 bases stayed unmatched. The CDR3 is CAWSKGAFYSNQPQHF. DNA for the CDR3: TGTGCCTGGAGTAAGGGGGCTTTTTATAGCAATCAGCCCCAGCATTTT.